Each of the 10 T cell receptor beta chains below was sequenced from the same sample in a study of technical replicates of blood from a handful of donors. The assay was immunoSEQ multiplex PCR, and TCRdb's table has in-frame clones only and misses some. The table records about 98,000 clones, 90% to 97% of them present only once. The sample consisted of T cells isolated from PBMCs. The receptors originated from a human donor in good health.

This clone was seen more than once but under ten times. CDR3 sequence reads: CASSEGGQGIYGYTF. In DNA, the CDR3 is TGTGCCAGCAGTGAAGGAGGTCAGGGAATCTATGGCTACACCTTC. This chain joins TRBV2 and TRBJ1-2; D might be TRBD1 (5 bases). Germline V gives CDR1 SNHLY, CDR2 FYNNEI. The V end was cut by 1 base, the J end by 4 bases, with 13 bases between. The CDR3 has 15 amino acids.

The V and J genes are TRBV2 and TRBJ1-4, with TRBD1 matching 9 bases. V trimming: 1 base; J trimming: 5 bases; junction bases outside the gene matches: 2. The CDR3 runs to 15 residues. CDR1 is SNHLY and CDR2 is FYNNEI in the germline V gene. In nucleotides, the CDR3 is TGTGCCAGCAGTGAAGAGGGACAGGGCAATGAAAAACTGTTTTTT. It yields the protein CASSEEGQGNEKLFF. Filled out from reference TRBV2 and TRBJ1-4, the complete variable domain reads EPEVTQTPSHQVTQMGQEVILRCVPISNHLYFYWYRQILGQKVEFLVSFYNNEISEKSEIFDDQFSVERPDGSNFTLKIRSTKLEDSAMYFCASSEEGQGNEKLFFGSGTQLSVL.

V and J are TRBV7-6 and TRBJ2-1; D remains ambiguous. This CDR3 comprises 11 residues. The germline V gene encodes CDR1 SGHVS and CDR2 FNYEAQ. The V end was cut by 5 bases, the J end by 5 bases, with 4 bases between. The CDR3 loop reads CASSPHNEQFF. Here the CDR3 DNA reads TGTGCCAGCAGCCCTCACAATGAGCAGTTCTTC.

V gene TRBV29-1 combines with J gene TRBJ2-3, with TRBD2 matching 7 bases. With V trimmed by 3 bases and J by 0 bases, 18 bases remained unmatched. CDR3 length equals 19 residues. Germline V gene sequence: CDR1 SQVTM, CDR2 ANQGSEA. The CDR3 region has the DNA TGCAGCGTTGACCGTAATCTAGCGGCAAGCGGGGCTAGCACAGATACGCAGTATTTT. It yields the protein CSVDRNLAASGASTDTQYF.

This chain connects TRBV6-1 to TRBJ2-1; D gene unclear. There are 15 residues in the CDR3. Trimming left V 5 bases short and J 0 bases short, with 11 bases between. The germline gives CDR1 MNHNS, CDR2 SASEGT. The CDR3 bases are TGTGCCAGCAGTCAAATTACAGCCTCCTACAATGAGCAGTTCTTC. It yields the protein CASSQITASYNEQFF.

The CDR3 sequence: CASGLAKIDLGWGQGANEQFF. The CDR3 DNA reads as TGTGCTAGTGGTTTGGCCAAGATAGATCTAGGTTGGGGACAGGGGGCAAATGAGCAGTTCTTC. The rearrangement joins TRBV12-5 to TRBJ2-1, with 12 positions matching TRBD1. The trim removed 1 base at V and 7 bases at J, leaving 20 bases unmatched. The germline V gene has CDR1 LGHNT and CDR2 FRNRAP. The CDR3 length is 21 residues.

The chain carries TRBV11-3 and TRBJ2-1; D is possibly TRBD2 (7 bases). CDR1 SGHNT and CDR2 YENEEA come from the germline V gene. The length of the CDR3 is 16 residues. The V end was cut by 5 bases, the J end by 4 bases, with 18 bases between. The CDR3 loop reads CASSPGGLPSYNEQFF. The CDR3 bases are TGTGCCAGCAGCCCGGGGGGCCTCCCCTCGTACAATGAGCAGTTCTTC.

The chain links TRBV18 to TRBJ2-1; 10 nucleotides align to TRBD1. V dropped 0 bases and J dropped 7; count of bases not matched to a gene: 9. The CDR3 runs 17 residues. Per germline, CDR1 KGHSH and CDR2 LQKENI. The CDR3 here is CASSPPRGDRGENEQFF. The CDR3, as DNA: TGTGCCAGCTCACCACCGCGGGGGGACAGGGGTGAAAATGAGCAGTTCTTC. The complete variable domain, with remaining parts taken from reference TRBV18 and TRBJ2-1, reads NAGVMQNPRHLVRRRGQEARLRCSPMKGHSHVYWYRQLPEEGLKFMVYLQKENIIDESGMPKERFSAEFPKEGPSILRIQQVVRGDSAAYFCASSPPRGDRGENEQFFGPGTRLTVL.

This clone is a singleton in its sample. The chain carries TRBV7-9 and TRBJ2-7; D uncertain. The germline gives CDR1 SEHNR, CDR2 FQNEAQ (reference sequence). This CDR3 has 12 residues. The V and J ends lost 5 bases and 3 bases respectively, with 8 bases between them. CDR3 sequence: CASSVPGYEQYF. Here the CDR3 DNA reads TGTGCCAGCAGCGTCCCAGGCTACGAGCAGTACTTC. Variable domain in full (rest from reference TRBV7-9 and TRBJ2-7): DTGVSQNPRHKITKRGQNVTFRCDPISEHNRLYWYRQTLGQGPEFLTYFQNEAQLEKSRLLSDRFSAERPKGSFSTLEIQRTEQGDSAMYLCASSVPGYEQYFGPGTRLTVT.

The rearrangement links TRBV7-9 to TRBJ1-3; a possible D gene is TRBD1 (6 bases). Trimming removed 5 bases at V and 7 bases at J, with 18 bases between. The CDR3 length is 15 residues. Germline CDR1 SEHNR, CDR2 FQNEAQ (reference sequence). In DNA form, the CDR3 reads TGTGCCAGCAGCCCGACGGACAGTTGGCCGAACACCATATATTTT. Amino acid sequence: CASSPTDSWPNTIYF.